This record looks at one T cell receptor beta chain sequence and its context. This entry belongs to a study of control samples from healthy donors and cancer patients. Assay: immunoSEQ multiplex PCR; the TCRdb copy retains only in-frame clones and omits some. The data contain some 140,000 clones, 88% of them seen just once; the ten biggest clones take up roughly 8.7%. This CDR3 region has 13 residues. In germline, CDR1 is MNHEY, CDR2 SVGAGI. Trimming stripped 8 bases from V and 4 bases from J, with 14 bases between. The specimen was blood. This clonotype was sampled from a woman in her twenties or thirties in good health. The chain combines TRBV6-5 with TRBJ1-2; D may be TRBD1 (5 bases). In DNA form, the CDR3 reads TGTGCCAGCGGTATAAGGGGCGCCTATGGCTACACCTTC. This sequence encodes CASGIRGAYGYTF.